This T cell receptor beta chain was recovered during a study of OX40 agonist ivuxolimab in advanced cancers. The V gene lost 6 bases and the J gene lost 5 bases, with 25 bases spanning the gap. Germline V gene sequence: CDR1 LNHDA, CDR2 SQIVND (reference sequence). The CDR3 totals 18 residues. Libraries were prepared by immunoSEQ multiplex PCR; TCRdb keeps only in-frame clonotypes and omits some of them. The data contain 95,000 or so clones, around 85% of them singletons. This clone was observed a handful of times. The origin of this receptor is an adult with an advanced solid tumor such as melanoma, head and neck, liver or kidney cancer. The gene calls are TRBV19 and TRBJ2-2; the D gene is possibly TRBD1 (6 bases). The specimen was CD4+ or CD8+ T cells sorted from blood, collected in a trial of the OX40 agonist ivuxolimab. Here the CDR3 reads CASSDGQRTLILTGELFF. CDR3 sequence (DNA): TGTGCCAGTAGCGACGGACAGCGCACCCTCATTTTGACCGGGGAGCTGTTTTTT. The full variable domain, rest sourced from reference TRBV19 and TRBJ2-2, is DGGITQSPKYLFRKEGQNVTLSCEQNLNHDAMYWYRQDPGQGLRLIYYSQIVNDFQKGDIAEGYSVSREKKESFPLTVTSAQKNPTAFYLCASSDGQRTLILTGELFFGEGSRLTVL.